This T cell receptor beta chain comes out of a study of cytomegalovirus exposure and HLA in healthy donors (TCRdb year 2017). Describing the broader study: A later analysis indicated that the 90 to 150 validation repertoires were generated on the platform also employed for the approximately 670 repertoires of the first cohort. To predict cytomegalovirus infection status, the study combined high-throughput TCR immunosequencing, statistical association of individual TCRs with disease status, and machine learning. The study was designed to test whether signatures of past pathogen exposure could be identified by cataloging public T cell receptors. Besides the first cohort of under 700 subjects, a separate validation cohort made up of roughly 120 different subjects was used.

On this clone itself: This receptor's antigen is unknown. No base-level quality is on record; no much larger clone is a single base apart.

The library relied on the immunoSEQ multiplex PCR assay. Regarding the original processing steps: A statistical classification framework was built for diagnosing cytomegalovirus status from the catalog of TCR beta chain sequences. TCRdb obtained this table from immuneACCESS and retained in-frame rearrangements with V and J assigned. These tables miss some clones; where compared with another copy, unresolved V genes account for less than half of the shortfall, and the remainder is unexplained. V, J and clone size derive from that table, while D and trimming were established from the DNA sequence. The sample table shows hundreds of thousands of clones, and approximately 90% are seen once. The top ten constitute 0.65% to 0.95% of the sample. Donors formed part of the validation cohort, which comprised 120 subjects and was distinct from the first cohort of 550 to 850 subjects. The CDR3, from cysteine to phenylalanine, totals 11 residues. The DNA shown is the 33-base CDR3, in frame from base 1. CDR1 SQVTM and CDR2 ANQGSEA are derived from the germline V gene. The V end loses 7 bases and the J end loses 5 bases, and a stretch of 9 bases separates them.

Here is what the overall study found, with its caveats: In the study, approximately 150 TCR beta chains were listed as associated with cytomegalovirus. A few of the identified cytomegalovirus-associated TCR beta chains were confirmed in vitro to be specific for cytomegalovirus antigens. A later analysis lacked HLA typing for the validation cohort, so it scored co-occurrence in that cohort across all 120 repertoires. It was suggested by the authors that the approach could potentially be generalized to other disease states and immunological phenotypes. In a later analysis, TCRs clustered in the first cohort were found to also tend to co-occur in the 100 to 150 validation repertoires, with 90% to 95% of cluster scores above 0. In both the original and validation cohorts, the classifier was reported to diagnose cytomegalovirus status with high specificity and sensitivity. While some public TCRs were present in many individuals, most TCR sequences turned up only very rarely across donors.

The specimen sequenced was PBMCs. The rearrangement combines TRBV29-1 with TRBJ2-1, with TRBD2 tentatively as D gene (5 bases match). This TCR derives from a young woman in good health and CMV-seronegative. The DNA reads TGCAGCGCTATGGAGGACAATGAGCAGTTCTTC. Translated, this gives CSAMEDNEQFF.